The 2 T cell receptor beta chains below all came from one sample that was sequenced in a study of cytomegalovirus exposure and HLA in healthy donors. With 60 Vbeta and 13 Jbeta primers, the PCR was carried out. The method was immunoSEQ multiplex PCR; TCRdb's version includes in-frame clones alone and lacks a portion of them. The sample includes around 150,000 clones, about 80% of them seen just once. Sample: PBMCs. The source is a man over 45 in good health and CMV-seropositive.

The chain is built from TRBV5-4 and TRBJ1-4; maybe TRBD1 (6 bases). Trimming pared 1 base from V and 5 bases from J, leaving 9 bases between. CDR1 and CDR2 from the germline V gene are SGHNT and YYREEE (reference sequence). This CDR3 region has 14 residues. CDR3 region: CASSLRQGNEKLFF. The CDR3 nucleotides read TGTGCCAGCAGCTTGCGGCAGGGGAATGAAAAACTGTTTTTT.

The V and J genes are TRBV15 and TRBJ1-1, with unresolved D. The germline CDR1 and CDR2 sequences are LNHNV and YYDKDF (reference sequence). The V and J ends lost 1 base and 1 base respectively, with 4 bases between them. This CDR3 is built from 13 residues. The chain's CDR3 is CATSRVQNTEAFF. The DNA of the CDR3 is TGTGCCACCAGCAGAGTACAGAACACTGAAGCTTTCTTT.